These 25 T cell receptor beta chains came from one sample sequenced in a study of blood T cell repertoires in COVID-19 (dated by TCRdb to 2020 to 2022). Libraries were made using the immunoSEQ multiplex PCR assay. Drawn from immuneACCESS, this table holds only the in-frame rearrangements with V and J called that TCRdb kept. Clones are partly lost; checked studies trace under half to an unresolved V gene and leave the rest unexplained. The sample table records 200,000 to 250,000 clones; approximately 77% of these occur just once. Clones ranked in the top ten supply 3% to 4% of the sample. The sample consisted of peripheral blood. The receptor source for this set is a woman aged 80 or over with acute or convalescent COVID-19.

V and J are TRBV6-5 and TRBJ2-1; 7 bases align to TRBD1. After removal of 4 bases from V and 10 bases from J, the junction contained 13 bases not matched to a gene. In germline, CDR1 is MNHEY, CDR2 SVGAGI. The CDR3 loop spans 15 amino acids. CDR3 coding DNA: TGTGCCAGCAGTTTTGGGCCACCAGGGGGAACAGAGCAGTTCTTC. This encodes CASSFGPPGGTEQFF.

Concerning this clone: The same CDR3 can be traced to other DNA sequences in this sample. The rearrangement joins TRBV11-3 to TRBJ1-2; D gene ambiguous. Trimming removed 5 bases from V and 4 bases from J, with 11 bases in between. Per the germline V gene, CDR1 is SGHNT and CDR2 is YENEEA. The CDR3 spans 13 residues. CDR3 loop: CASSPTGIYGYTF. DNA of the CDR3: TGTGCCAGCAGCCCGACGGGGATCTATGGCTACACCTTC.

V gene TRBV6-5 combines with J gene TRBJ1-4; the D gene is possibly TRBD1 (6 bases). Deletions cut 2 bases from V and 7 bases from J, with 17 bases between. The CDR3 length is 16 residues. Germline CDR1 MNHEY, CDR2 SVGAGI. CDR3 region: CASSYGYGGRGEKLFF. The CDR3 DNA reads as TGTGCCAGCAGTTACGGATACGGGGGGCGGGGTGAAAAACTGTTTTTT.

The chain joins TRBV2 to TRBJ2-7; 8 bases match TRBD2. The CDR3 extends over 14 amino acids. Germline CDR1 SNHLY, CDR2 FYNNEI. Trimming at V came to 2 bases and at J to 5 bases, leaving 5 bases not matched to a gene. CDR3: CASSESGGSNEQYF. CDR3 coding DNA: TGTGCCAGCAGTGAAAGCGGGGGATCCAACGAGCAGTACTTC.

V gene TRBV6-5 combines with J gene TRBJ1-2, with 7 bases aligning to TRBD1. The CDR3 is 14 amino acids. The germline V gene encodes CDR1 MNHEY and CDR2 SVGAGI. V lost 3 bases, J lost 2 bases, and 3 bases stayed unmatched. The DNA for the CDR3 is TGTGCCAGCAGTTATAGGGACAGAAACTATGGCTACACCTTC. It is translated as CASSYRDRNYGYTF.

V usage is TRBV19 and J usage is TRBJ1-1, with D tentatively TRBD1 (5 bases). Germline V lookup: CDR1 LNHDA, CDR2 SQIVND (reference sequence). With 3 bases removed from V and 8 bases from J, the gap between germline ends came to 10 bases. This CDR3 spans 12 amino acids. DNA of the CDR3: TGTGCCAGTAGTATCGGACAATCAGAAGCTTTCTTT. Protein product: CASSIGQSEAFF.

The chain has TRBV2 and TRBJ2-2; TRBD1 matches 7 bases. The V segment lost 5 bases and the J segment 0 bases; nucleotides outside the gene matches: 6. The CDR3 is made up of 16 amino acids. Germline V gene data show CDR1 as SNHLY and CDR2 as FYNNEI. The CDR3 nucleotides read TGTGCCAGCAGTCGTACCGGGACAGCGAACACCGGGGAGCTGTTTTTT. It is translated as CASSRTGTANTGELFF.

V usage is TRBV9 and J usage is TRBJ2-3; TRBD2 matches at 14 bases. CDR3 size: 16 residues. Germline CDR1 is SGDLS and CDR2 is YYNGEE. Trimming at V came to 3 bases and at J to 4 bases, leaving 4 bases not matched to a gene. The CDR3 protein is CASSATSGGASDTQYF. The CDR3 DNA follows: TGTGCCAGCAGCGCGACTAGCGGGGGGGCATCAGATACGCAGTATTTT.

Details on this clone: One junction end does not reproduce the germline sequence, and a read error may be involved. This chain joins TRBV2 and TRBJ2-6; D might be TRBD2 (5 bases). This CDR3 region has 15 residues. Germline CDR1 reads SNHLY; CDR2 reads FYNNEI. The CDR3 DNA sequence: TGTGCCAGCAGAGAAGGACTTGGTGGGGCCAACGTCCTGACTTTC. Its translation: CASREGLGGANVLTF.

CDR3 region: CASSYGRVMGNQPQHF. In DNA form, the CDR3 reads TGTGCCAGCAGTTACGGCAGGGTAATGGGCAATCAGCCCCAGCATTTT. This sequence joins TRBV6-2 or TRBV6-3 and TRBJ1-5, with D tentatively TRBD1 (5 bases). V gave up 2 bases and J gave up 2 bases, with 13 bases separating them. Germline CDR1 is MNHEY and CDR2 is SVGEGT. The CDR3 runs 16 residues.

V usage is TRBV2 and J usage is TRBJ1-1, with D unclear. Trimming stripped 3 bases from V and 8 bases from J, with 13 bases between. The CDR3 runs 13 residues. The germline V gene encodes CDR1 SNHLY and CDR2 FYNNEI. The CDR3 loop is CASSDSRDTEAFF. CDR3 DNA sequence: TGTGCCAGCAGTGACAGCCGGGATACCGAAGCTTTCTTT.

The chain is built from TRBV5-4 and TRBJ2-2; TRBD2 aligns across 12 bases. There are 17 residues in the CDR3. Germline V CDR1 and CDR2: SGHNT, YYREEE (reference sequence). J was trimmed by 4 bases and V by 4 bases; bases with no gene match: 8. CDR3 region: CASSLPSGGVGTGELFF. CDR3 DNA: TGTGCCAGCAGCCTGCCTAGCGGGGGGGTGGGCACCGGGGAGCTGTTTTTT.

This chain links TRBV15 with TRBJ1-2, with D unresolved. The CDR3 extends over 14 amino acids. Trimming shortened V by 0 bases and J by 5 bases, and 10 bases separated the two germline ends. Germline V gene lookup returns CDR1 LNHNV and CDR2 YYDKDF (reference sequence). CDR3 sequence (DNA): TGTGCCACCAGCAGAGATCTGGCCTTTTATGGCTACACCTTC. Its translation: CATSRDLAFYGYTF.

This clone was seen a handful of times. CDR3: CASSPGTGEGTGELFF. CDR3 coding DNA: TGTGCCAGTAGTCCTGGGACAGGGGAGGGGACCGGGGAGCTGTTTTTT. The chain uses TRBV19 and TRBJ2-2; the match to TRBD1 covers 10 bases. Germline CDR1 LNHDA, CDR2 SQIVND (reference sequence). The CDR3 covers 16 residues. Losses at the gene ends were 5 bases for V and 5 bases for J; bases not matched to a gene: 8.

V and J are TRBV27 and TRBJ1-5; no clear D gene. Germline CDR1 is MNHEY and CDR2 is SMNVEV (reference sequence). The CDR3 is 17 residues long. V lost 3 bases to trimming and J lost 1 base, with 16 bases between them. The CDR3 here is CASSLMPTRASNQPQHF. In DNA form, the CDR3 reads TGTGCCAGCAGTTTGATGCCCACACGAGCGAGCAATCAGCCCCAGCATTTT.

The genes are TRBV19 and TRBJ1-1; 7 nucleotides match TRBD1. The CDR3 totals 15 residues. Losses at the gene ends were 5 bases for V and 11 bases for J; bases not matched to a gene: 17. Germline-derived CDR1 and CDR2 are LNHDA and SQIVND (reference sequence). CDR3 amino acids: CASSLPTGRLSGAFF. As DNA, the CDR3 is TGTGCCAGTAGTCTCCCGACAGGGAGATTGTCGGGGGCTTTCTTT.

This clone was detected once. The V gene is TRBV6-6, the J gene TRBJ1-3; D unresolved. The CDR3 runs 13 residues. V shed 5 bases and J shed 10 bases, with 15 bases lying between them. Germline lookup yields CDR1 MNHNY and CDR2 SVGAGI (reference sequence). The chain's CDR3 is CASSGNVGETIYF. The CDR3 nucleotides read TGTGCCAGCAGTGGCAACGTGGGAGAAACCATATATTTT.

The V and J genes are TRBV5-4 and TRBJ2-7, with TRBD2 matching over 15 bases. Unmatched junction bases numbered 6, after V lost 3 bases and J lost 5 bases. CDR3 length equals 16 residues. Germline CDR1 is SGHNT and CDR2 is YYREEE (reference sequence). The CDR3 sequence: CASSSGGLAGGNEQYF. In DNA form, the CDR3 reads TGTGCCAGCAGCTCCGGGGGACTAGCGGGGGGAAACGAGCAGTACTTC.

J is TRBJ2-5 and V is TRBV3-1 (or the pseudogene TRBV3-2), with 8 bases matching TRBD1. CDR1 LGHDT and CDR2 YNNKEL come from the germline V gene (reference sequence). Trimming cost V 4 bases and J 2 bases; bases outside gene matches: 0. The CDR3 loop spans 13 amino acids. CDR3 loop: CASSRDRQETQYF. Here the CDR3 DNA reads TGTGCCAGCAGCCGGGACAGGCAAGAGACCCAGTACTTC.

The count of this clone is one. The chain employs TRBV9 and TRBJ2-7, with 8 bases aligning to TRBD1. This CDR3 contains 15 residues. Germline trimming cut 0 bases from V and 5 bases from J; bases unmatched to any gene: 7. The germline V gene has CDR1 SGDLS and CDR2 YYNGEE. The CDR3 region is CASSVAGGKRNEQYF. The CDR3, as DNA: TGTGCCAGCAGCGTAGCAGGGGGCAAGAGGAACGAGCAGTACTTC.

The rearrangement uses TRBV28 and TRBJ1-5, with TRBD1 identical over 7 bases. The trim removed 3 bases at V and 2 bases at J, leaving 4 bases unmatched. The CDR3 loop spans 15 amino acids. The germline V gene has CDR1 MDHEN and CDR2 SYDVKM. CDR3: CASSFDRAGNQPQHF. CDR3 DNA: TGTGCCAGCAGTTTCGACAGGGCCGGCAATCAGCCCCAGCATTTT.

CDR3 residues: CASSADYGYTF. In DNA form, the CDR3 reads TGTGCCAGCAGCGCTGACTATGGCTACACCTTC. V and J are TRBV9 and TRBJ1-2, with unresolved D. CDR3 length: 11 residues. Germline CDR1 and CDR2: SGDLS and YYNGEE. Trimming left V 3 bases short and J 3 bases short, with 3 bases between. The complete variable domain, with remaining parts taken from reference TRBV9 and TRBJ1-2, reads DSGVTQTPKHLITATGQRVTLRCSPRSGDLSVYWYQQSLDQGLQFLIQYYNGEERAKGNILERFSAQQFPDLHSELNLSSLELGDSALYFCASSADYGYTFGSGTRLTVV.

This clone was counted ten times or more. The chain has TRBV4-2 and TRBJ2-7; TRBD1 matches 7 bases. V was clipped by 3 bases and J by 0 bases; unmatched bases: 2. Germline CDR1 LGHNA, CDR2 YNFKEQ. The CDR3 contains 14 residues. CDR3 coding DNA: TGTGCCAGCAGCCAGGGGACAGCCTCCTACGAGCAGTACTTC. It encodes CASSQGTASYEQYF.

The V and J genes are TRBV15 and TRBJ1-2; 8 bases line up with TRBD1. CDR1 and CDR2 from the germline V gene are LNHNV and YYDKDF (reference sequence). With V trimmed by 0 bases and J by 4 bases, 13 bases remained unmatched. The CDR3 loop spans 18 amino acids. The CDR3 region has the DNA TGTGCCACCAGCAGAGATTTGGCAGGGGGCCGCTCCCTCTATGGCTACACCTTC. Translating gives CATSRDLAGGRSLYGYTF.

V usage is TRBV30 and J usage is TRBJ1-5; unclear D gene. CDR1 and CDR2 from the germline V gene are GTSNPN and SVGIG (reference sequence). There are 13 residues in the CDR3. Trimming removed 1 base from V and 4 bases from J, with 8 bases in between. The CDR3, as DNA: TGTGCCTGGAGTGAGGAGGGAAATCAGCCCCAGCATTTT. It translates to CAWSEEGNQPQHF.